Listed below are T cell receptor beta chains from one sample, sequenced in a study of T-cell memory formation after mild COVID-19. A single record per CDR3 protein comes from TCRdb applying MiXCR to the 5' RACE reads. Seen here are approximately 580,000 distinct CDR3 sequences, approximately 20% observed once, and the top ten hold about 12%. Sample: PBMCs or a T cell subset sorted from them (not recorded which). All receptors derive from an adult woman who had mild COVID-19 (a few samples of this study predate the infection). Cell type and time point are not known. The CDR3 runs from the conserved cysteine through the conserved F or W. Each record gives: clone size, J gene, D gene, CDR3 length, V gene, CDR3 protein, CDR3 DNA. D genes are given only for firm matches. Clone size is stated in some rows and not others, as once, few, many or a class when expanded.

>-|TRBJ2-1|TRBD2|15|TRBV2
CASMGLAGPYNEQFF
TGTGCCAGCATGGGGCTAGCGGGGCCCTACAATGAGCAGTTCTTC
>-|TRBJ1-1|TRBD1|15|TRBV6-5
CASSDPGQGRYEAFF
TGTGCCAGCAGTGACCCGGGACAGGGGCGCTATGAAGCTTTCTTT
>-|TRBJ1-1|-|13|TRBV12-3/TRBV12-4
CASSLRQAAEAFF
TGTGCCAGCAGTTTACGACAGGCGGCCGAAGCTTTCTTT
>few|TRBJ2-7|TRBD1|18|TRBV3-1
CASSLAVTGTGYSYEQYF
TGTGCCAGCAGCCTTGCTGTTACCGGGACAGGGTATTCCTACGAGCAGTACTTC
>-|TRBJ2-1|TRBD1|17|TRBV27
CASSPLGTGKNNNEQFF
TGTGCCAGCAGTCCCCTGGGGACAGGGAAGAATAACAATGAGCAGTTCTTC
>-|TRBJ2-3|TRBD2|19|TRBV4-1
CASSQDRGTSGRSGDTQYF
TGCGCCAGCAGCCAAGATAGGGGGACTAGCGGGAGGAGTGGAGATACGCAGTATTTT
>few|TRBJ2-5|-|16|TRBV15
CATSRVPPRGGETQYF
TGTGCCACCAGCAGAGTTCCCCCTAGGGGTGGGGAGACCCAGTACTTC
>-|TRBJ2-1|-|15|TRBV29-1
CSVGSGAEVYNEQFF
TGCAGCGTTGGCTCCGGAGCGGAGGTATACAATGAGCAGTTCTTC
>-|TRBJ2-5|TRBD1|17|TRBV5-5
CASSLILTGTGEETQYF
TGTGCCAGCAGCTTGATACTCACCGGGACAGGGGAAGAGACCCAGTACTTC
>-|TRBJ1-2|TRBD1|15|TRBV12-3/TRBV12-4
CASSPRTGVFYGYTF
TGTGCCAGCAGTCCCCGGACAGGGGTATTCTATGGCTACACCTTC
>-|TRBJ2-1|-|14|TRBV12-3/TRBV12-4
CASTVGGGNNEQFF
TGTGCCAGCACCGTTGGTGGGGGCAACAATGAGCAGTTCTTC
>few|TRBJ2-1|TRBD2|16|TRBV5-1
CASSFPTSGVNNEQFF
TGCGCCAGCAGCTTCCCGACTAGCGGGGTGAACAATGAGCAGTTCTTC
>-|TRBJ2-3|TRBD2|18|TRBV7-6
CASSSLAGGPSLTDTQYF
TGTGCCAGCAGCTCACTAGCGGGAGGGCCGAGTCTTACAGATACGCAGTATTTT
>-|TRBJ1-6|-|16|TRBV5-1
CASSYAGQIYNSPLHF
TGCGCCAGCAGCTACGCGGGACAAATTTATAATTCACCCCTCCACTTT
>-|TRBJ2-7|TRBD2|15|TRBV29-1
CSVGTSGRAWGEQYF
TGCAGCGTTGGCACTAGCGGGAGGGCCTGGGGCGAGCAGTACTTC
>few|TRBJ1-2|-|13|TRBV20-1
CSAAPQGKDGYTF
TGCAGTGCCGCTCCCCAGGGGAAGGATGGCTACACCTTC
>-|TRBJ2-1|TRBD1|15|TRBV9
CASSVAHRGDNEQFF
TGTGCCAGCAGCGTAGCCCACAGGGGGGACAATGAGCAGTTCTTC
>few|TRBJ2-1|TRBD2|18|TRBV14
CASSQEGLAGGRGNEQFF
TGTGCCAGCAGCCAAGAAGGGCTAGCGGGGGGACGTGGCAATGAGCAGTTCTTC
>-|TRBJ2-1|TRBD2|14|TRBV30
CAWDEAGGTNEQFF
TGTGCCTGGGACGAAGCGGGAGGGACCAATGAGCAGTTCTTC
>-|TRBJ2-1|TRBD2|18|TRBV7-2
CASSLALASGSLYNEQFF
TGTGCCAGCAGCTTAGCGCTGGCTAGCGGGAGCCTTTACAATGAGCAGTTCTTC
>-|TRBJ1-1|TRBD1|14|TRBV19
CASSFGQGYTEAFF
TGTGCCAGTAGTTTCGGACAGGGTTACACTGAAGCTTTCTTT
>few|TRBJ2-1|TRBD1|15|TRBV12-3/TRBV12-4
CASSFVAGGWNEQFF
TGTGCCAGCAGTTTCGTGGCAGGGGGCTGGAATGAGCAGTTCTTC
>few|TRBJ1-1|-|12|TRBV18
CASQRLNTEAFF
TGTGCCAGCCAACGGTTGAACACTGAAGCTTTCTTT
>-|TRBJ2-1|TRBD2|16|TRBV7-2
CASSLIAGGPYNEQFF
TGTGCCAGCAGCTTAATAGCGGGGGGGCCTTACAATGAGCAGTTCTTC
>-|TRBJ2-1|TRBD2|15|TRBV2
CANLGGLAVYNEQFF
TGTGCCAACCTTGGAGGACTAGCGGTCTACAATGAGCAGTTCTTC
>-|TRBJ2-5|-|14|TRBV20-1
CSASPLRLVETQYF
TGCAGTGCTAGCCCCTTAAGACTAGTAGAGACCCAGTACTTC
>many|TRBJ2-3|-|12|TRBV7-9
CASSLHTDTQYF
TGTGCCAGCAGCTTGCACACAGATACGCAGTATTTT
>few|TRBJ2-5|-|11|TRBV6-5
CASSSLRTQYF
TGTGCCAGCAGCTCACTCAGGACCCAGTACTTC
>few|TRBJ1-2|-|15|TRBV7-2
CASSPGQVLGGGYTF
TGTGCCAGCAGCCCGGGACAAGTTTTAGGGGGGGGCTACACCTTC
>few|TRBJ2-5|TRBD2|13|TRBV29-1
CSVRRGGLETQYF
TGCAGCGTCCGACGCGGGGGGCTGGAGACCCAGTACTTC
>-|TRBJ1-3|TRBD1|14|TRBV2
CASEDRGQGNTIYF
TGTGCCAGCGAGGACAGGGGGCAGGGAAACACCATATATTTT
>-|TRBJ2-1|TRBD1|16|TRBV13
CASSPQGVSSYNEQFF
TGTGCCAGCAGCCCCCAGGGGGTTAGCTCCTACAATGAGCAGTTCTTC
>-|TRBJ1-4|-|14|TRBV25-1
CASSQGGFNEKLFF
TGTGCCAGCAGTCAAGGTGGATTTAATGAAAAACTGTTTTTT
>few|TRBJ2-7|-|16|TRBV15
CATSRDPRASSYEQYF
TGTGCCACCAGCAGAGATCCCCGGGCTAGCTCCTACGAGCAGTACTTC
>few|TRBJ2-5|-|11|TRBV3-1
CASRTLETQYF
TGTGCCAGCAGAACTTTAGAAACCCAGTACTTC
>-|TRBJ1-1|TRBD1|14|TRBV7-3
CASSQTGSYTEAFF
TGTGCCAGCAGCCAGACAGGGTCGTACACTGAAGCTTTCTTT
>few|TRBJ1-1|-|15|TRBV4-3
CASSQDGWVDTEAFF
TGCGCCAGCAGCCAAGATGGTTGGGTTGACACTGAAGCTTTCTTT
>few|TRBJ1-2|-|11|TRBV2
CASSESYGYTF
TGTGCCAGCAGTGAGAGCTATGGCTACACCTTC
>few|TRBJ2-7|TRBD1|12|TRBV20-1
CSAHRGSYEQYF
TGCAGTGCTCACAGGGGATCCTACGAGCAGTACTTC
>many|TRBJ2-7|-|14|TRBV5-1
CASSPLQHPYEQYF
TGCGCCAGCAGCCCCCTGCAGCACCCCTACGAGCAGTACTTC
>few|TRBJ2-1|TRBD2|15|TRBV5-1
CASSSPRLAGGEQFF
TGCGCCAGCAGCTCCCCCAGACTAGCGGGGGGTGAGCAGTTCTTC
>-|TRBJ2-2|-|18|TRBV6-1
CASSGILVSRGNTGELFF
TGTGCCAGCAGCGGAATCCTAGTGTCGAGGGGGAACACCGGGGAGCTGTTTTTT
>many|TRBJ2-3|-|15|TRBV7-9
CASSPDYPSEDTQYF
TGTGCCAGCAGCCCAGACTATCCCAGTGAGGATACGCAGTATTTT
>-|TRBJ1-1|TRBD1|15|TRBV2
CASSNRQGLNTEAFF
TGTGCCAGCAGTAACCGACAGGGCTTGAACACTGAAGCTTTCTTT
>few|TRBJ2-3|-|17|TRBV7-9
CASSLVNLYDATDTQYF
TGTGCCAGCAGCTTAGTTAATTTGTACGACGCCACAGATACGCAGTATTTT
>few|TRBJ2-7|-|15|TRBV5-1
CASSLALDLVYEQYF
TGCGCCAGCAGCTTGGCGCTAGACCTGGTCTACGAGCAGTACTTC
>few|TRBJ2-1|-|12|TRBV7-9
CASPDSYNEQFF
TGTGCCAGTCCGGACAGTTACAATGAGCAGTTCTTC
>few|TRBJ2-2|-|14|TRBV2
CASSVSPNTGELFF
TGTGCCAGCAGTGTTAGTCCGAACACCGGGGAGCTGTTTTTT
>-|TRBJ2-5|TRBD2|16|TRBV11-2
CASSSGLAGVRETQYF
TGTGCCAGCAGCTCCGGACTAGCGGGAGTGAGGGAGACCCAGTACTTC
>-|TRBJ2-3|TRBD1|17|TRBV4-1
CASSHYGQGVSTDTQYF
TGCGCCAGCAGCCATTACGGACAGGGCGTTAGCACAGATACGCAGTATTTT
>-|TRBJ2-3|TRBD2|16|TRBV20-1
CSARRGTSGAEDTQYF
TGCAGTGCTAGACGTGGGACTAGCGGGGCAGAAGATACGCAGTATTTT
>few|TRBJ2-3|-|15|TRBV4-1
CASSREGTSTDTQYF
TGCGCCAGCAGCCGTGAGGGGACTTCCACAGATACGCAGTATTTT
>once|TRBJ1-1|TRBD1|11|TRBV12-3/TRBV12-4
CASTRTGEAFF
TGTGCCAGCACCCGGACAGGGGAAGCTTTCTTT
>-|TRBJ1-1|-|14|TRBV5-1
CASSLNSANTEAFF
TGCGCCAGCAGCTTGAACAGCGCGAACACTGAAGCTTTCTTT
>few|TRBJ2-7|-|12|TRBV12-3/TRBV12-4
CARQNQTYEQYF
TGTGCCCGACAGAACCAAACCTACGAGCAGTACTTC
>few|TRBJ1-5|-|17|TRBV18
CASSPRAGARSNQPQHF
TGTGCCAGCTCACCACGGGCAGGGGCCCGGAGCAATCAGCCCCAGCATTTT
>few|TRBJ2-2|-|15|TRBV6-5
CASRRDLLNTGELFF
TGTGCCAGCAGGCGGGACTTGTTGAACACCGGGGAGCTGTTTTTT
>-|TRBJ1-1|TRBD1|14|TRBV2
CASSVRQGGTEAFF
TGTGCCAGCAGTGTTCGTCAGGGGGGTACTGAAGCTTTCTTT
>-|TRBJ2-5|-|16|TRBV6-1
CASSEGRGLSTETQYF
TGTGCCAGCAGTGAGGGGCGGGGTCTTTCAACAGAGACCCAGTACTTC